Listed below are T cell receptor beta chains from one sample, sequenced in a study of cytomegalovirus exposure and HLA in healthy donors. Profiling relied on immunoSEQ multiplex PCR, and the TCRdb table lists in-frame clones only, not all of them. The table includes roughly 150,000 clones, more than 65% detected once. The sequenced sample consisted of PBMCs. The receptors come from a man younger than 45 in good health and CMV-seropositive. Both conserved end residues are part of each CDR3. The order of the fields is V gene, J gene, clone size, CDR3 length, D gene, CDR3 DNA, CDR3 protein. D genes are given only for firm matches. The size field is filled for only some rows; it gives once, few, many or a size class.

TRBV18	TRBJ1-2	NA	15	TRBD1	TGTGCCAGCTCACCGGGACAGGGGGCTCCATATGGCTACACCTTC	CASSPGQGAPYGYTF
TRBV9	TRBJ2-1	NA	16	TRBD2	TGTGCCAGCAGCGTAACCACGGCGGGGGGGCAGAATGAGCAGTTCTTC	CASSVTTAGGQNEQFF
TRBV6-6	TRBJ2-2	once	15	TRBD1	TGTGCCAGCAGGATAACAGGGGGAAGCACCGGGGAGCTGTTTTTT	CASRITGGSTGELFF
TRBV30	TRBJ2-7	NA	13	NA	TGTGCCTGGAGTCCCGACAGGTTCCACGAGCAGTACTTC	CAWSPDRFHEQYF
TRBV19	TRBJ2-3	NA	16	TRBD2	TGTGCCAGTAGTATAGGACTAGCGGGGGGTTCAGATACGCAGTATTTT	CASSIGLAGGSDTQYF
TRBV9	TRBJ2-3	NA	14	NA	TGTGCCAGCAGCGTAGACGGGAGAACAGATACGCAGTATTTT	CASSVDGRTDTQYF
TRBV18	TRBJ1-4	NA	15	NA	TGTGCCAGCTCACCACCGAGGGCAGGGGATGAAAAACTGTTTTTT	CASSPPRAGDEKLFF
TRBV19	TRBJ1-1	NA	14	NA	TGTGCCAGTAGTATAGAAGACTTTCTCACTGAAGCTTTCTTT	CASSIEDFLTEAFF
TRBV7-9	TRBJ1-4	NA	15	TRBD1	TGTGCCAGCAGCACCGGGGACAGGGAGAACGAAAAACTGTTTTTT	CASSTGDRENEKLFF
TRBV11-2	TRBJ2-7	few	13	TRBD1	TGTGCCAGCAGCTTTGGGACAGTAGCCGAGCAGTACTTC	CASSFGTVAEQYF
TRBV11-2	TRBJ2-7	NA	18	NA	TGTGCCAGCAGCTTAGATCCTGGTCGGGGACACAGCTCCTACGAGCAGTACTTC	CASSLDPGRGHSSYEQYF
TRBV7-9	TRBJ2-1	NA	15	TRBD2	TGTGCCAGCAGCCCAAAGATCGGGAGGGCCGATGAGCAGTTCTTC	CASSPKIGRADEQFF
TRBV19	TRBJ1-6	NA	17	TRBD1	TGTGCCAGTAGTTCCGGGACAGGGTTTACCTATAATTCACCCCTCCACTTT	CASSSGTGFTYNSPLHF